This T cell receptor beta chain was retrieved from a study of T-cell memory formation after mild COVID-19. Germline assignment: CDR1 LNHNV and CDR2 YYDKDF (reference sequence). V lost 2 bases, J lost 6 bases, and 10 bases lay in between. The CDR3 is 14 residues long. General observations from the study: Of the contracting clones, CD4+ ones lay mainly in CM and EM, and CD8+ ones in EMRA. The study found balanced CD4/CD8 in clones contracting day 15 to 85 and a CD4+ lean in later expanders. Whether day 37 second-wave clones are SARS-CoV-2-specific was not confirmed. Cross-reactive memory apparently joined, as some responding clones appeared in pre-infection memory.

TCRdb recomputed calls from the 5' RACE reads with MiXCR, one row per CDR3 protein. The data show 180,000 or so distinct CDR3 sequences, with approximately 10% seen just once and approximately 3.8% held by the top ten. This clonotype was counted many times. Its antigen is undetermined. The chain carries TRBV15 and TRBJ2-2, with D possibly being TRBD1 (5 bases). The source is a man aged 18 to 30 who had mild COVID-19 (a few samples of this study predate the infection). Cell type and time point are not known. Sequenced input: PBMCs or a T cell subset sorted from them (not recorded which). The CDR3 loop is CATSRQGSAGELFF. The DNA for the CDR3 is TGTGCCACCAGCAGACAGGGAAGTGCCGGGGAGCTGTTTTTT.